The present entry profiles one TCR beta chain with its context. The V end lost 5 bases, the J end lost 4 bases, and 14 bases lay between the germline ends. CDR1 and CDR2 from the germline V gene are MNHNY and SVGAGI (reference sequence). The CDR3 is made up of 14 amino acids. Assay: immunoSEQ multiplex PCR; the TCRdb copy retains only in-frame clones and omits some. This repertoire shows some 200,000 clones, approximately 81% found once; its top ten account for less than 6.5%. The data stem from a study of blood T cell repertoires in COVID-19. The specimen sequenced was peripheral blood. The chain combines TRBV6-6 with TRBJ1-1; tentatively, D is TRBD1 (5 bases). This TCR came from an older woman who had recovered from COVID-19. CDR3 DNA sequence: TGTGCCAGCAGTGATACTCGGGGGGGCACTGAAGCTTTCTTT. This translates into CASSDTRGGTEAFF.